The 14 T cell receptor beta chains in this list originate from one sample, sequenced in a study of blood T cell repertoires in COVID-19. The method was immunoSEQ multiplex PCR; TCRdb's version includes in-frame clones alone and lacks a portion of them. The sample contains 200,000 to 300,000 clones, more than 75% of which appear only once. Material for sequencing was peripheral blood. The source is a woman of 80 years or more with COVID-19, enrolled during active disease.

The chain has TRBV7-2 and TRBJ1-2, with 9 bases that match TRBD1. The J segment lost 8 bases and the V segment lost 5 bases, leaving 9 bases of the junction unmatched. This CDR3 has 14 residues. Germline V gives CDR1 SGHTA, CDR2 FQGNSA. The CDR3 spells CASSVQGTGIGYTF. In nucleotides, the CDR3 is TGTGCCAGCAGCGTGCAGGGGACAGGGATAGGCTACACCTTC.

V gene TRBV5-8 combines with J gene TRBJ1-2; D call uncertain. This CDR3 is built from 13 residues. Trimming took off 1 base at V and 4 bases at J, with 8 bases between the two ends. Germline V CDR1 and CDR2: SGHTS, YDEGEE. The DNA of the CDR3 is TGTGCCAGCAGCTTGCGGGAGGCCTATGGCTACACCTTC. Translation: CASSLREAYGYTF.

CDR3 nucleotide sequence: TGTGCCAGCTCACCACCCCCAGGGGGCTTGGGGAATGAAAAACTGTTTTTT. Protein sequence: CASSPPPGGLGNEKLFF. This sequence joins TRBV18 and TRBJ1-4; the match to TRBD1 covers 8 bases. Germline assignment: CDR1 KGHSH and CDR2 LQKENI. The CDR3 covers 17 residues. Trimming removed 0 bases from V and 5 bases from J; junction bases left unmatched: 8.

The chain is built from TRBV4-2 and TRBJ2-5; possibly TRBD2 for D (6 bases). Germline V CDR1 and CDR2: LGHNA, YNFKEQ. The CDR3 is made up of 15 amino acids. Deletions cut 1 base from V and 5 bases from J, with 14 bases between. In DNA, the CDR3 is TGTGCCAGCAGCCAAGGGGGAAGTAGCGGTGAGACCCAGTACTTC. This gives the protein CASSQGGSSGETQYF.

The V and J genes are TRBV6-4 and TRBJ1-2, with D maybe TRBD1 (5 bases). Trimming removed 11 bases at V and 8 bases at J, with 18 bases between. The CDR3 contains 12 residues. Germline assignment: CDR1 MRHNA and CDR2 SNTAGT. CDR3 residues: CASRAGNGGYTF. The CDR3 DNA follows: TGTGCCTCCCGGGCAGGGAACGGGGGCTACACCTTC.

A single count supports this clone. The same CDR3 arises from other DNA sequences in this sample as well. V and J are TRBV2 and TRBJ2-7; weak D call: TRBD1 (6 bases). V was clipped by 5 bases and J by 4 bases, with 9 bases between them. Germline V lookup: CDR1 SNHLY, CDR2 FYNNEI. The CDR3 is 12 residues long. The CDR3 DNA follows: TGTGCCAGCAGTTCGGACAGTTACGAGCAGTACTTC. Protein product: CASSSDSYEQYF.

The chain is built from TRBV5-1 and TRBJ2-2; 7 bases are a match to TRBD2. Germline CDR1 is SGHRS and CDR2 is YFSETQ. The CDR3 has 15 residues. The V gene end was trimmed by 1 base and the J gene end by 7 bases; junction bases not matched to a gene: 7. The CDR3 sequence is CASSLNGGGYGELFF. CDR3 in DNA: TGCGCCAGCAGCTTGAATGGCGGGGGTTACGGGGAGCTGTTTTTT.

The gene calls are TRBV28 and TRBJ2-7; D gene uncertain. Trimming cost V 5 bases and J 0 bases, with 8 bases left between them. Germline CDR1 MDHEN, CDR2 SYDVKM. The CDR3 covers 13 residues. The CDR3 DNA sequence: TGTGCCAGCAGTAGAGAAGTCTCCTACGAGCAGTACTTC. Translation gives CASSREVSYEQYF.

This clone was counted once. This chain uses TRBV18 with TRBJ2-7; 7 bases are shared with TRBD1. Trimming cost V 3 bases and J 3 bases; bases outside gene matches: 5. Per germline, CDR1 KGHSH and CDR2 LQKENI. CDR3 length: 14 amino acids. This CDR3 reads CASSPGTDVYEQYF. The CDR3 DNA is TGTGCCAGCTCACCTGGGACAGATGTCTACGAGCAGTACTTC.

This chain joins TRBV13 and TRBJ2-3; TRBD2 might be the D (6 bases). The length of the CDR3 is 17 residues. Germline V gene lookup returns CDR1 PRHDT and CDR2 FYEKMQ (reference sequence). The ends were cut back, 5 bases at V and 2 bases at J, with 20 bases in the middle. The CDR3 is CASSPEGVSGHTDTQYF. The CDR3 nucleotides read TGTGCCAGCAGCCCCGAGGGTGTTAGCGGCCACACAGATACGCAGTATTTT. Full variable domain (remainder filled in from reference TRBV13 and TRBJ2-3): AAGVIQSPRHLIKEKRETATLKCYPIPRHDTVYWYQQGPGQDPQFLISFYEKMQSDKGSIPDRFSAQQFSDYHSELNMSSLELGDSALYFCASSPEGVSGHTDTQYFGPGTRLTVL.

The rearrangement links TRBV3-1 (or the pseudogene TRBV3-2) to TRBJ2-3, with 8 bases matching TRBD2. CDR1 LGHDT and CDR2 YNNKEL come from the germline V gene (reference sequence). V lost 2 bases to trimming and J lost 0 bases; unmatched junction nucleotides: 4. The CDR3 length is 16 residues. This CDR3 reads CASSQFASGSTDTQYF. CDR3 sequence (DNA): TGTGCCAGCAGCCAATTCGCTAGCGGGAGCACAGATACGCAGTATTTT.

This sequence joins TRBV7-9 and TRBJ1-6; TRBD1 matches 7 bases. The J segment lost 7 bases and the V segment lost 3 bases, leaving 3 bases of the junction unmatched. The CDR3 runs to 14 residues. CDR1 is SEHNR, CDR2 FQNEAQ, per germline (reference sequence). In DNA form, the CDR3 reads TGTGCCAGCAGCTTTGGGACAGAGAATTCACCCCTCCACTTT. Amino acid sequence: CASSFGTENSPLHF.

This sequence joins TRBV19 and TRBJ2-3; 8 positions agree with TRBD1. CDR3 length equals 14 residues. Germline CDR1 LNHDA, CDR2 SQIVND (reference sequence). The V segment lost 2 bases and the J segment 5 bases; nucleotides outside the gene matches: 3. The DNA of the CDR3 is TGTGCCAGTAGTATACAGGGGGCAGGAGATACGCAGTATTTT. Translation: CASSIQGAGDTQYF.

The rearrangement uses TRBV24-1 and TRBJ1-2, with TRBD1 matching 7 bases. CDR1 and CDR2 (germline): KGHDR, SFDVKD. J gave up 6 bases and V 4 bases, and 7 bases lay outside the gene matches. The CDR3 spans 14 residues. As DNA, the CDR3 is TGTGCCACCAGTGAGAGGGAAGGGGGCCATGGCTACACCTTC. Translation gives CATSEREGGHGYTF.